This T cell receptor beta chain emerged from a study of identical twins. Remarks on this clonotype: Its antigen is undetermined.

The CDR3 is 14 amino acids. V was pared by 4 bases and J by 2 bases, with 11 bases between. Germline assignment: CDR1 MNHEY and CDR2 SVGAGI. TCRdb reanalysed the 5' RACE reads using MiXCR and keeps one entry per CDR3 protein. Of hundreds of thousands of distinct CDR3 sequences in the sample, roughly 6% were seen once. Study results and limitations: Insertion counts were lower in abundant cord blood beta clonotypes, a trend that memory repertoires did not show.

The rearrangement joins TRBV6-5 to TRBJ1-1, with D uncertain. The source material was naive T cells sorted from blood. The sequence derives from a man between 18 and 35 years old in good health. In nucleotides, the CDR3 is TGTGCCAGCAGTTCTGTTACCGTCAACACTGAAGCTTTCTTT. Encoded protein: CASSSVTVNTEAFF.